This T cell receptor (beta chain) appears in the sequencing data of a study of beta chain features in type 1 diabetes. Overall study findings and caveats: Reduced insertions and increased deletions marked VDJ junctions in type 1 diabetes patients. Patients with Type 1 diabetes showed moderately but significantly shorter TCRB CDR3s in all four CD4+ subsets.

Notes on this clone: Its antigen is not known.

Sorting with CD45RO/CCR7/CD25/CD127/CD95/CD27 yielded naive, central memory, regulatory and stem-like memory CD4+ cells. The CDR3 has 14 residues. With 0 bases removed from V and 0 bases from J, the gap between germline ends came to 5 bases. Germline V gene data show CDR1 as SGHRS and CDR2 as YFSETQ. The study reverse transcribed the entire isolated RNA, so it sequenced expressed TCRB transcripts. Generated by immunoSEQ multiplex PCR, the TCRdb table keeps only in-frame clones and is missing some. The sample holds 500,000 to 650,000 clones, roughly 12% seen once. This chain connects TRBV5-1 to TRBJ2-3; D is unresolved. The clonotype originates from a young man with type 1 diabetes. Sequenced: naive CD4+ T cells from blood. The chain's CDR3 is CASSLEISTDTQYF. The CDR3 DNA follows: TGCGCCAGCAGCTTGGAAATAAGCACAGATACGCAGTATTTT.